The 18 T cell receptor beta chains presented below share a single source sample, sequenced in a study of T-cell memory formation after mild COVID-19. TCRdb re-derived calls from the 5' RACE reads in MiXCR, one entry per CDR3 protein. Of 400,000 to 450,000 distinct CDR3 sequences in the sample, about 20% are singletons; the top ten hold roughly 21%. Material for sequencing was PBMCs or a T cell subset sorted from them (not recorded which). The receptors derive from a man between 18 and 35 years old who had mild COVID-19 (a few samples of this study predate the infection). Cell type and time point are not known.

This rearrangement joins TRBV7-9 to TRBJ2-1; 11 bases are shared with TRBD2. This CDR3 is built from 15 residues. Per the germline V gene, CDR1 is SEHNR and CDR2 is FQNEAQ (reference sequence). Trimming removed 3 bases from V and 9 bases from J; junction bases left unmatched: 7. CDR3 sequence: CASSFLLAGVLEQFF. CDR3 DNA: TGTGCCAGCAGCTTTTTACTAGCGGGGGTTCTTGAGCAGTTCTTC.

The genes are TRBV10-2 and TRBJ2-5, with TRBD1 as a possible D gene (5 bases). CDR3 length: 15 residues. Germline values: CDR1 WSHSY, CDR2 SAAADI. V was cut by 3 bases and J by 4 bases, with 15 bases left in between. The CDR3 spells CASSEDRGGGETQYF. The CDR3 nucleotides read TGCGCCAGCAGTGAAGATAGGGGCGGCGGAGAGACCCAGTACTTC.

This clonotype has just a few counts. CDR3 region: CASRLGSTETQYF. The CDR3 DNA follows: TGTGCCAGCAGGCTGGGTTCCACAGAGACCCAGTACTTC. The rearrangement links TRBV12-3 or TRBV12-4 to TRBJ2-5; D is unclear. This CDR3 spans 13 amino acids. Trimming took off 6 bases at V and 4 bases at J, with 12 bases between the two ends.

This clonotype was seen a handful of times. The chain has TRBV7-2 and TRBJ2-2, with D perhaps matching TRBD2 (6 bases). V was shortened by 1 base and J by 5 bases, with 11 bases between the two germline ends. There are 15 residues in the CDR3. The germline V gene encodes CDR1 SGHTA and CDR2 FQGNSA. In DNA form, the CDR3 reads TGTGCCAGCAGCTTAGATTCTCGGGGGACCGGGGAGCTGTTTTTT. It codes for CASSLDSRGTGELFF. Full variable domain (remainder filled in from reference TRBV7-2 and TRBJ2-2): GAGVSQSPSNKVTEKGKDVELRCDPISGHTALYWYRQSLGQGLEFLIYFQGNSAPDKSGLPSDRFSAERTGGSVSTLTIQRTQQEDSAVYLCASSLDSRGTGELFFGEGSRLTVL.

This clonotype was found a few times. The CDR3 DNA is TGTGCCAGCGGGTGGCGAAATTCACCCCTCCACTTT. It codes for CASGWRNSPLHF. The chain links TRBV12-3 or TRBV12-4 to TRBJ1-6; D uncertain. There are 12 residues in the CDR3. V lost 8 bases and J lost 7, with 9 bases in between.

This clonotype was seen a handful of times. V gene TRBV7-3 combines with J gene TRBJ2-2; D is unclear. This CDR3 is 16 amino acids long. Trimming removed 0 bases at V and 1 base at J, with 9 bases between. Per germline, CDR1 SGHTA and CDR2 FQGTGA. This chain's CDR3 is CASSLTFAKNTGELFF. As DNA, the CDR3 is TGTGCCAGCAGCTTAACGTTCGCCAAGAACACCGGGGAGCTGTTTTTT.

There are a few counts of this clonotype. The V and J genes are TRBV6-5 and TRBJ2-7; 10 positions match TRBD1. V dropped 5 bases and J dropped 0; count of bases not matched to a gene: 4. This CDR3 is 15 amino acids long. The germline V gene encodes CDR1 MNHEY and CDR2 SVGAGI. This chain's CDR3 is CASSRQGAVSYEQYF. CDR3 DNA sequence: TGTGCCAGCAGTCGACAGGGGGCTGTCTCCTACGAGCAGTACTTC.

This clonotype has a handful of counts. The genes are TRBV12-5 and TRBJ2-3; 10 nucleotides match TRBD2. In germline, CDR1 is LGHNT, CDR2 FRNRAP. V shed 5 bases and J 6 bases; nucleotides not matched to a gene: 8. The CDR3 length is 15 residues. CDR3 DNA sequence: TGTGCTAGTGGTAAAGCGGGGGGGCCAATGGATACGCAGTATTTT. Its protein product is CASGKAGGPMDTQYF.

CDR3 coding DNA: TGTGCCAGCAAAATTCAGCAGTACACCGGGGAGCTGTTTTTT. Translation gives CASKIQQYTGELFF. The chain joins TRBV28 to TRBJ2-2; D call uncertain. V lost 7 bases and J lost 3, with 12 bases in between. The length of the CDR3 is 14 residues. Per the germline V gene, CDR1 is MDHEN and CDR2 is SYDVKM.

This clonotype showed up many times. J is TRBJ2-7 and V is TRBV5-8; 7 nucleotides agree with TRBD1. With V trimmed by 6 bases and J by 3 bases, 9 bases remained unmatched. CDR1 SGHTS and CDR2 YDEGEE come from the germline V gene. The CDR3 is 14 residues long. CDR3: CASTRDSGFYEQYF. CDR3 sequence (DNA): TGTGCCAGCACCCGGGACAGTGGGTTCTACGAGCAGTACTTC.

The table lists this clonotype with a few counts. The chain employs TRBV18 and TRBJ1-1; D not certain. The germline V gene has CDR1 KGHSH and CDR2 LQKENI. There are 15 residues in the CDR3. Trimming stripped 4 bases from V and 5 bases from J, with 17 bases between. The CDR3 coding sequence is TGTGCCAGCTCACAGATGACGGTAGTGGGAACTGAAGCTTTCTTT. Amino acids: CASSQMTVVGTEAFF.

The chain uses TRBV6-5 and TRBJ1-6; TRBD1 might be the D (5 bases). Trimming removed 2 bases from V and 7 bases from J, with 12 bases in between. The CDR3 spans 15 residues. Germline V lookup: CDR1 MNHEY, CDR2 SVGAGI. In DNA, the CDR3 is TGTGCCAGCAGTTACGTGGGGGACCGGAATTCACCCCTCCACTTT. This gives the protein CASSYVGDRNSPLHF.

This clonotype was picked up a small number of times. The V and J genes are TRBV6-2 or TRBV6-3 and TRBJ2-7, with 9 bases identical to TRBD1. Unmatched junction bases numbered 8, after V lost 5 bases and J lost 6 bases. The CDR3 consists of 14 residues. The germline CDR1 and CDR2 sequences are MNHEY and SVGEGT. The CDR3 DNA is TGTGCCAGCAGTGAAGGGACAGGGAGCGGCGAGCAGTACTTC. This sequence encodes CASSEGTGSGEQYF.

V and J are TRBV5-1 and TRBJ2-6; the D gene could be TRBD1 or TRBD2 (5 bases each). Trimming took 4 bases from V and 1 from J, leaving 9 bases between them. The germline gives CDR1 SGHRS, CDR2 YFSETQ. This CDR3 is 15 amino acids long. The CDR3 sequence: CASSPGASGANVLTF. The CDR3 DNA reads TGCGCCAGCAGCCCCGGGGCATCTGGGGCCAACGTCCTGACTTTC.

The chain links TRBV24-1 to TRBJ2-5; D is undetermined. Trimming pared 4 bases from V and 4 bases from J, leaving 15 bases between. In germline, CDR1 is KGHDR, CDR2 SFDVKD. The CDR3 totals 15 residues. The CDR3, as DNA: TGTGCCACCAGTGACCCCGCCGGGTACCGAGAGACCCAGTACTTC. Protein product: CATSDPAGYRETQYF.

The chain employs TRBV11-2 and TRBJ2-5; D possibly matches TRBD1 or TRBD2 (7 bases each). The CDR3 is 16 residues long. Trimming removed 5 bases from V and 5 bases from J, with 21 bases in between. Germline V CDR1 and CDR2: SGHAT, FQNNGV. The CDR3 DNA reads TGTGCCAGCAGCCCCCCGGGCAGGGGGGGGCAGGAGACCCAGTACTTC. It translates to CASSPPGRGGQETQYF.

This clonotype showed up just a few times. The chain employs TRBV10-3 and TRBJ1-1; possibly TRBD1 for D (6 bases). Trimming took off 0 bases at V and 4 bases at J, with 9 bases between the two ends. The CDR3 covers 14 residues. Germline V gene lookup returns CDR1 ENHRY and CDR2 SYGVKD. The CDR3 loop reads CAISESGGATEAFF. CDR3 DNA sequence: TGTGCCATCAGTGAGTCTGGGGGGGCCACTGAAGCTTTCTTT.

The chain uses TRBV7-2 and TRBJ1-3; D is undetermined. Germline V gene sequence: CDR1 SGHTA, CDR2 FQGNSA. The CDR3 runs 14 residues. Deletions cut 0 bases from V and 0 bases from J, with 3 bases between. The CDR3 DNA reads as TGTGCCAGCAGCTTAGCTGTCTCTGGAAACACCATATATTTT. This translates into CASSLAVSGNTIYF.